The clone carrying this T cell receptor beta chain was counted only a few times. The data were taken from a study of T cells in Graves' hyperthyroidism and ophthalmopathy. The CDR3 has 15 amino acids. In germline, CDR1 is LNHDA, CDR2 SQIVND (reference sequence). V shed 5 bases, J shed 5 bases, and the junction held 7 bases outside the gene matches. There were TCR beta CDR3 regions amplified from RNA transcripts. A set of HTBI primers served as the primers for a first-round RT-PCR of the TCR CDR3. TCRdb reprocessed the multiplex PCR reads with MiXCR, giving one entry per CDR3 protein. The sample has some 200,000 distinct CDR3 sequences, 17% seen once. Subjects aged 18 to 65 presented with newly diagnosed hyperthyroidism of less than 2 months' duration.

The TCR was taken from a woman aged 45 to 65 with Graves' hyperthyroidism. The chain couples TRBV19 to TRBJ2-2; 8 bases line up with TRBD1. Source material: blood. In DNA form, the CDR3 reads TGTGCCAGTAGTGCGGGGACAGGTCATACCGGGGAGCTGTTTTTT. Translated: CASSAGTGHTGELFF.